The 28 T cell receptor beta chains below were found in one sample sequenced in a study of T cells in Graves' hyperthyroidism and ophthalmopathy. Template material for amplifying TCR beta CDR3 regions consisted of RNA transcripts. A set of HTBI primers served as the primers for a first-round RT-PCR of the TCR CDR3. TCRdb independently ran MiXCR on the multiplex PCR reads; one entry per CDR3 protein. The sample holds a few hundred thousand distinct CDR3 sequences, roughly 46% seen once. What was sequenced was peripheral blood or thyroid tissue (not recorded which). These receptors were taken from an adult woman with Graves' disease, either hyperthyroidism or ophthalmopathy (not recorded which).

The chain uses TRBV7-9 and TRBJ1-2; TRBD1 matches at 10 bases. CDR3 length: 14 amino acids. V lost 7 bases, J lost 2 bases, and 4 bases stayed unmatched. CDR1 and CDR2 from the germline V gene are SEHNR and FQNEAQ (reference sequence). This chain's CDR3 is CASTDRGVNYGYTF. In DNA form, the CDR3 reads TGTGCCAGCACGGACAGGGGGGTAAACTATGGCTACACCTTC. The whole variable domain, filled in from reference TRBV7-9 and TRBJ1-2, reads DTGVSQNPRHKITKRGQNVTFRCDPISEHNRLYWYRQTLGQGPEFLTYFQNEAQLEKSRLLSDRFSAERPKGSFSTLEIQRTEQGDSAMYLCASTDRGVNYGYTFGSGTRLTVV.

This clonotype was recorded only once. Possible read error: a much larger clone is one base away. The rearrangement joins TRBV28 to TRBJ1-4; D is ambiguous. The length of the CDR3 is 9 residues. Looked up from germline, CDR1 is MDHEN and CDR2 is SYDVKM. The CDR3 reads CDTREKLFF. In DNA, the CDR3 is TGTGACACCCGTGAAAAACTGTTTTTT.

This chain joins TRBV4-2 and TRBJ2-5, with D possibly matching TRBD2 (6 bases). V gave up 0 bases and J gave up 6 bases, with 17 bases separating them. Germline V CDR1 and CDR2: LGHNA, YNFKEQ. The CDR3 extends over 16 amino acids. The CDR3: CASSQDASGVGKTQYF. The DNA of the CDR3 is TGTGCCAGCAGCCAAGACGCTTCGGGGGTAGGAAAGACCCAGTACTTC.

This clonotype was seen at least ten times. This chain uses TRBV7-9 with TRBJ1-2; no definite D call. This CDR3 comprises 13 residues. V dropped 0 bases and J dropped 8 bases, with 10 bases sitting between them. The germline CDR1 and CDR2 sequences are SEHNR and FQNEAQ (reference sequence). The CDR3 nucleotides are TGTGCCAGCAGCTTAGCTTCCACCCGGGGCTACACCTTC. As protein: CASSLASTRGYTF.

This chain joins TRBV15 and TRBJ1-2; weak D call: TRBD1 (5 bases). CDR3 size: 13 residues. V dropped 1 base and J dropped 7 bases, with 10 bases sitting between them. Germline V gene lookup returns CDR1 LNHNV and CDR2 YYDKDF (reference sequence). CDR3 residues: CATSRAGSGGYTF. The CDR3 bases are TGTGCCACCAGCAGAGCAGGGTCAGGTGGCTACACCTTC.

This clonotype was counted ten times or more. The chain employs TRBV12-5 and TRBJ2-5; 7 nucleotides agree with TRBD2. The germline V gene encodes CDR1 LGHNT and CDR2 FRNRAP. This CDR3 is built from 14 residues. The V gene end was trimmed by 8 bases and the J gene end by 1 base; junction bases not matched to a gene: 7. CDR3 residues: CASKGSGGQETQYF. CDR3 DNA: TGTGCTAGTAAGGGCTCGGGGGGCCAAGAGACCCAGTACTTC.

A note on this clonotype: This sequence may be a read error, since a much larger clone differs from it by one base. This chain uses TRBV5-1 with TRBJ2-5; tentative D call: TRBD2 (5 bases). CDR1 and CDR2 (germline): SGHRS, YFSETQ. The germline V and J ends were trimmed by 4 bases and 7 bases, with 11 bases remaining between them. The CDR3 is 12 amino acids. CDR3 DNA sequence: TGCGCCAGCAGCGGTAATAGCGCGACCCAGTACTTC. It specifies CASSGNSATQYF.

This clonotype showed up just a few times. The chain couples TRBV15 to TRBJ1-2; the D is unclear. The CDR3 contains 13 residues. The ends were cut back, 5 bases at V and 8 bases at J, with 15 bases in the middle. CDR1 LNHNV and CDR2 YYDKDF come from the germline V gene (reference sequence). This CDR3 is CATSFDGAGGYTF. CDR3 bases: TGTGCCACCAGCTTCGACGGAGCGGGGGGCTACACCTTC.

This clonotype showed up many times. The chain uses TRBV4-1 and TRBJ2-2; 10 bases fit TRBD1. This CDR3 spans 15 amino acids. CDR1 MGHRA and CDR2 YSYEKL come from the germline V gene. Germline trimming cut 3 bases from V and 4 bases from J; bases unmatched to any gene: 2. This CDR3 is CASSHRTGGTGELFF. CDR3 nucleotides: TGCGCCAGCAGCCACCGGACAGGGGGCACCGGGGAGCTGTTTTTT.

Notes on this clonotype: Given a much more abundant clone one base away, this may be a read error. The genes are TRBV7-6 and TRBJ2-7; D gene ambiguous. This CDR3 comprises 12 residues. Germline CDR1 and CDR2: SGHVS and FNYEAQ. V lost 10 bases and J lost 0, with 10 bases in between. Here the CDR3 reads CATREVSYEQYF. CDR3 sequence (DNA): TGTGCCACTCGTGAGGTCTCCTACGAGCAGTACTTC. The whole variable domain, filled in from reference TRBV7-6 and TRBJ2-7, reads GAGVSQSPRYKVTKRGQDVALRCDPISGHVSLYWYRQALGQGPEFLTYFNYEAQQDKSGLPNDRFSAERPEGSISTLTIQRTEQRDSAMYRCATREVSYEQYFGPGTRLTVT.

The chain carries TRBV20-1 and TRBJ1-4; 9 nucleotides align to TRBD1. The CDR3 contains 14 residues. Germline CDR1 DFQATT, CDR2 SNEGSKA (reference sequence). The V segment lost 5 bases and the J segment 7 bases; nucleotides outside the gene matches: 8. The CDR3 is CSARTGGYGEKLFF. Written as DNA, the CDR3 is TGCAGTGCTCGAACAGGGGGCTACGGTGAAAAACTGTTTTTT.

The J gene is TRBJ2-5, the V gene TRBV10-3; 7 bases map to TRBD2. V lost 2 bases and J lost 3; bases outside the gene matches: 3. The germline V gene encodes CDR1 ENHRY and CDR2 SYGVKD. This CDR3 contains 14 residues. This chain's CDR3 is CAISEGLVKETQYF. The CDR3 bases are TGTGCCATCAGTGAGGGACTAGTGAAAGAGACCCAGTACTTC.

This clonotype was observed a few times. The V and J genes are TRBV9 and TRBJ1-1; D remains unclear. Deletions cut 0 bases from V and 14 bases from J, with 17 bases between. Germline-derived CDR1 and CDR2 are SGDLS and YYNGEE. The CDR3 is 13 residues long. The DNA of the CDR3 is TGTGCCAGCAGCGTAGACAGATACAATGAGCAGTTCTTT. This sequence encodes CASSVDRYNEQFF. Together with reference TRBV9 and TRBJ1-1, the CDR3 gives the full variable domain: DSGVTQTPKHLITATGQRVTLRCSPRSGDLSVYWYQQSLDQGLQFLIQYYNGEERAKGNILERFSAQQFPDLHSELNLSSLELGDSALYFCASSVDRYNEQFFGQGTRLTVV.

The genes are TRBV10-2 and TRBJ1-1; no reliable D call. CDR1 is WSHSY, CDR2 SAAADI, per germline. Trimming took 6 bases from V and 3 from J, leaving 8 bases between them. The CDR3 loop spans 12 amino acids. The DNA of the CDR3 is TGCGCCAGCAGGGTCGGGGACACTGAAGCTTTCTTT. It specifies CASRVGDTEAFF.

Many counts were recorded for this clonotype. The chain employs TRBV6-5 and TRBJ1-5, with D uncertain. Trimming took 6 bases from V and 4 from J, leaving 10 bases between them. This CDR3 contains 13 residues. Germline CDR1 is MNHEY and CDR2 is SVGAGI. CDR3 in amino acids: CASSNTGNQPQHF. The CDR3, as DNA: TGTGCCAGCAGCAACACCGGGAATCAGCCCCAGCATTTT.

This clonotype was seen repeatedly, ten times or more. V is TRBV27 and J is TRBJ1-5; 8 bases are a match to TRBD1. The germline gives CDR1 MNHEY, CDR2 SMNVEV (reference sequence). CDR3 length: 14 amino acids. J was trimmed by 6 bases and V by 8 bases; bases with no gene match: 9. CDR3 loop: CASAPGQVRQPQHF. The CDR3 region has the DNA TGTGCCAGCGCCCCGGGACAGGTTCGTCAGCCCCAGCATTTT.

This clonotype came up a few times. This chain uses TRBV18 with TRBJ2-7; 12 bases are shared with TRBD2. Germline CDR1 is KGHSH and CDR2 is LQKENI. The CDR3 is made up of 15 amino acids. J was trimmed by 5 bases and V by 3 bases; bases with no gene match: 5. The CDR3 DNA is TGTGCCAGCTCACCGCCGACTAGCGGGAGTGACGAGCAGTACTTC. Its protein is CASSPPTSGSDEQYF.

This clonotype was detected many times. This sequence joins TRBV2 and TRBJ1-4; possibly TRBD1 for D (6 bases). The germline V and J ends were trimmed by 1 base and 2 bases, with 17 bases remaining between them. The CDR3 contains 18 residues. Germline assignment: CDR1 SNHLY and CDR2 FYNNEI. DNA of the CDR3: TGTGCCAGCAGTGAAGAGAGGGGGTGGGGGACGACTAATGAAAAACTGTTTTTT. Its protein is CASSEERGWGTTNEKLFF.

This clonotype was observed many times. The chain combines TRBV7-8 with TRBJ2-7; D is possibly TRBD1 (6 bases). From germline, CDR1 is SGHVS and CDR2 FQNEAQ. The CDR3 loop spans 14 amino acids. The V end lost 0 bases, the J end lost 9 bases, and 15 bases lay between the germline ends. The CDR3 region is CASSLAQDSLPQYF. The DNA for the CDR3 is TGTGCCAGCAGCTTAGCCCAGGACAGCCTCCCGCAGTACTTC.

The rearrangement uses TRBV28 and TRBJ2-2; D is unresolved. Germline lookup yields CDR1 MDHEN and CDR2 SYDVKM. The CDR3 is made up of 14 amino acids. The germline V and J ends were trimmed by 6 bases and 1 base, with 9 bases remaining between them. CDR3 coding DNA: TGTGCCAGCAGGTCCGACCTGAACACCGGGGAGCTGTTTTTT. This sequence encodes CASRSDLNTGELFF.

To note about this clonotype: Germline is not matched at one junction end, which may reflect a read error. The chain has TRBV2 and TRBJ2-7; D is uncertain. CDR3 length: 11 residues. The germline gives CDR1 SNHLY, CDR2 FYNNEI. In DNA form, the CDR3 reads TGTGCCAGCGGAGACCTCTACGGGCAGTACTTC. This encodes CASGDLYGQYF.

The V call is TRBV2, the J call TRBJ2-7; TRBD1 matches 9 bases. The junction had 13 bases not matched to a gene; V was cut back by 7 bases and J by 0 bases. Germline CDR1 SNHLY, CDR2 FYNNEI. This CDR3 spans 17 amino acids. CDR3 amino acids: CASKQATGGPFSYEQYF. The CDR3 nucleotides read TGTGCCAGCAAACAAGCTACAGGGGGCCCTTTCTCCTACGAGCAGTACTTC.

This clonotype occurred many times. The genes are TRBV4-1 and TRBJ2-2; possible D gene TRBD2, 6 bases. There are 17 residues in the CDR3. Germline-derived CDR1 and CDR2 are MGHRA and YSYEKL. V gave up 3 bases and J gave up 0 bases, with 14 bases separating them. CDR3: CASSHTQGGSNTGELFF. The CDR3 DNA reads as TGCGCCAGCAGCCATACCCAGGGAGGATCGAACACCGGGGAGCTGTTTTTT.

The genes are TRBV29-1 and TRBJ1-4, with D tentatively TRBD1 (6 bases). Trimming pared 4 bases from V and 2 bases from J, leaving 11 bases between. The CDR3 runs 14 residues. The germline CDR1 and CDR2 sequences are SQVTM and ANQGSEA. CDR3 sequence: CSVAPGATNEKLFF. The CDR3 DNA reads TGCAGCGTTGCGCCAGGGGCTACTAATGAAAAACTGTTTTTT.

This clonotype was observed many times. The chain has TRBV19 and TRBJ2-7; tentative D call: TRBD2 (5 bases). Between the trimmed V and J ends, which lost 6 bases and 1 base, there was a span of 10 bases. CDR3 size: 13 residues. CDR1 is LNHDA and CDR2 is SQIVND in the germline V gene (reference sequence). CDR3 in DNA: TGTGCCAGTAGGCCCCCGGGATCCTACGAGCAGTACTTC. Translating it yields CASRPPGSYEQYF.

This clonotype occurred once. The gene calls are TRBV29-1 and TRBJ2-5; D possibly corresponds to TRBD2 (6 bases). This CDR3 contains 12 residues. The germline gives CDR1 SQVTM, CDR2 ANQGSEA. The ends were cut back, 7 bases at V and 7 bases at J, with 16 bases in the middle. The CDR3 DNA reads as TGCAGCGGCCAAGGGTCCGGGGGGACCCAGTACTTC. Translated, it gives CSGQGSGGTQYF.

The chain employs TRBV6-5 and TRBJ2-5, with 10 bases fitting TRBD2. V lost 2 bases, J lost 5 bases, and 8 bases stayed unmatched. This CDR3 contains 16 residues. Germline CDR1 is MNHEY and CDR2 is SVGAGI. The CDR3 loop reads CASSYVLAGADETQYF. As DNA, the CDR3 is TGTGCCAGCAGTTACGTGCTAGCGGGAGCTGATGAGACCCAGTACTTC.

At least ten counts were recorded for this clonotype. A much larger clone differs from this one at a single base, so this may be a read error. The CDR3 coding sequence is TGTGCCAGCAGTTACGACAGCATGAACACTGAAGCTTTCTTT. This codes for CASSYDSMNTEAFF. The chain joins TRBV6-5 to TRBJ1-1; D may be TRBD1 (5 bases). The length of the CDR3 is 14 residues. V lost 2 bases and J 0 bases, leaving 7 bases between the germline ends. Germline loops: CDR1 MNHEY, CDR2 SVGAGI.